This T cell receptor beta chain was sequenced in a study of blood T cell repertoires in COVID-19. About the study: Some COVID-19 samples were acute and others convalescent; all came from the United States, Italy and Spain. The cDNA or gDNA used as material had been derived from T cells, B-cell-depleted T cells, or PBMCs.

This clone came up once. Original processing notes: Scientists estimated how many nucleated cells there were by amplifying reference gene primers. The protocol was immunoSEQ multiplex PCR, while the TCRdb copy is restricted to in-frame clones and leaves out a portion. The D gene and trimming were derived from the DNA, and the V and J assignments and clone size from that table. The table has more than 15,000 clones, around nine tenths seen once. Trimming stripped 1 base from V and 2 bases from J, with 3 bases between. The CDR3 loop spans 14 amino acids. The germline CDR1 and CDR2 sequences are KGHSH and LQKENI.

This receptor was taken from a man in his forties with active COVID-19. This chain links TRBV18 with TRBJ2-6; D unresolved. Specimen: peripheral blood. CDR3 in DNA: TGTGCCAGCTCACCACGGCCTGGGGCCAACGTCCTGACTTTC. It translates to CASSPRPGANVLTF.